Here is one TCR beta chain with its context. This sample was taken from a study of blood T cell repertoires in COVID-19. The overall study: Acute and convalescent COVID-19 samples came from the United States, Italy and Spain. The analysed material was cDNA or gDNA that came from T cells, B-cell-depleted T cells, or PBMCs.

Seattle cases were enrolled at active infection and followed longitudinally. The CDR3 spans 17 residues. The germline CDR1 and CDR2 sequences are MDHEN and SYDVKM. The V end was cut by 3 bases, the J end by 9 bases, with 24 bases between. Original handling: Cell counts per sample came from amplifying reference gene primers. This table comes from immunoSEQ multiplex PCR, and its TCRdb copy is limited to in-frame clones, with some not included. V and J calls and clone size follow that table, whereas D and trimming were derived from the DNA. Altogether more than 150,000 clones are present, around 81% being singletons, with the ten largest covering around 12%.

V is TRBV28 and J is TRBJ1-5; D remains ambiguous. The sequence was collected from a woman aged 80 or over with COVID-19, enrolled during active disease. Sequencing was performed on peripheral blood. The DNA for the CDR3 is TGTGCCAGCAGTTTGATGGTCGTTACACCTGCGGGTCTGCCCCAGCATTTT. Its protein is CASSLMVVTPAGLPQHF.